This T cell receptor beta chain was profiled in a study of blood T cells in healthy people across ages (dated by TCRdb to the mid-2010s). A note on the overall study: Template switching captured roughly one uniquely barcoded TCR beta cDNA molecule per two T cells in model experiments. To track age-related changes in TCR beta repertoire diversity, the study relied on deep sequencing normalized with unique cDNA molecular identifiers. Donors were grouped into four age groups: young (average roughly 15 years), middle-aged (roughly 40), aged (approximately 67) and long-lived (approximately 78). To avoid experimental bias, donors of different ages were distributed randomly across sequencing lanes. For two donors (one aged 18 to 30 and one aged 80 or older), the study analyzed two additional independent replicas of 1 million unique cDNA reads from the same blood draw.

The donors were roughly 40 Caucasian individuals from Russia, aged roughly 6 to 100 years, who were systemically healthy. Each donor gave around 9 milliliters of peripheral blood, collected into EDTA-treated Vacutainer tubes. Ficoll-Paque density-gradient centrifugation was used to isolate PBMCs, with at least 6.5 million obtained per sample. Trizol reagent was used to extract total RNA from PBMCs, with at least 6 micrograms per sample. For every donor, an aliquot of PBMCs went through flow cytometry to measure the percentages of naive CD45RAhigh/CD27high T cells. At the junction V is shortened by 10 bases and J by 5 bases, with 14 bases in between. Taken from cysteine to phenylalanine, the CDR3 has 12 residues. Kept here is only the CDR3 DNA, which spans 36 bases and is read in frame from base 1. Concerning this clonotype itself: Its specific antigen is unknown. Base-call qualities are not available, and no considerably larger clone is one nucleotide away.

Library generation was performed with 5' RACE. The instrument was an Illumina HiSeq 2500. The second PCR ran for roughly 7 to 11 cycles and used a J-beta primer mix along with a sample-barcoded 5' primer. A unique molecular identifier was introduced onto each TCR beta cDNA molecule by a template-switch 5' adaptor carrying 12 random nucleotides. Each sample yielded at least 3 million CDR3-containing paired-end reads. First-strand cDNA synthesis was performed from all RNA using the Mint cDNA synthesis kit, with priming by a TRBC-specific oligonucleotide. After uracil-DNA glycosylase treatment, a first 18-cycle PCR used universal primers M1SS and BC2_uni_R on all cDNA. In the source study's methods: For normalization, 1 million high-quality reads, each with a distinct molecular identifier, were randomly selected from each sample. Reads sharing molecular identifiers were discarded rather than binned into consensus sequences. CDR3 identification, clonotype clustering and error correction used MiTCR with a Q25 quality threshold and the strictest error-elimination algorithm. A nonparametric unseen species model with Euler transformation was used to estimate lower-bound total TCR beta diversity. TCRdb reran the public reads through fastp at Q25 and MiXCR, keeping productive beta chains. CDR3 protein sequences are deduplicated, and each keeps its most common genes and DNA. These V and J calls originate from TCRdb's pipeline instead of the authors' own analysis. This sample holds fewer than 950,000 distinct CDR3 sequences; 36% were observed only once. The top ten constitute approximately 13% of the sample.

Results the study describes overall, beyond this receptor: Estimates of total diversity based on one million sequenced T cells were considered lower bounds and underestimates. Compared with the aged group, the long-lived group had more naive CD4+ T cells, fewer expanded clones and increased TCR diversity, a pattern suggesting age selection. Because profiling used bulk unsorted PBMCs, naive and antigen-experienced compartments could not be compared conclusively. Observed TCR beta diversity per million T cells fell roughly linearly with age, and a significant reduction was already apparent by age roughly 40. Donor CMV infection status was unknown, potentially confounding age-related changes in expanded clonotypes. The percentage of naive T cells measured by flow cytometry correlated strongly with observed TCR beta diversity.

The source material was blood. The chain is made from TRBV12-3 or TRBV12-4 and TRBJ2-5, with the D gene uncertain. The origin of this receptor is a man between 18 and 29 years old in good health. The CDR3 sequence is CANSLRVETQYF. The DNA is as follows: TGTGCCAACAGCCTCAGAGTGGAGACCCAGTACTTC.